This TCR beta chain is drawn from a study of shared clonotypes between healthy human individuals. Regarding the study as a whole: Estimated clonotype richness was generally higher in naive than memory subsets.

A remark on this clone: Its antigen is undetermined.

Only in-frame clones appear in the TCRdb table, and some are missing; sequencing was by immunoSEQ multiplex PCR. The sample contains some 980,000 clones, over 75% of which appear only once. The germline CDR1 and CDR2 sequences are GTSNPN and SVGIG (reference sequence). CDR3 length equals 12 residues. Sequenced material: memory CD4+ T cells sorted from blood. Subset in this sample: CD45RA-negative fraction. This sequence originates from a young man in good health. The rearrangement links TRBV30 to TRBJ2-5; 8 bases align to TRBD1. The DNA end is a closer match to TRBJ2-7, so the J assignment may be wrong. The CDR3 protein is CAWRDRDYEQYF. The CDR3 DNA follows: TGTGCCTGGAGGGACAGGGACTACGAGCAGTACTTC.